Below are 5 T cell receptor beta chains sequenced from a single sample in a study of T cell responses to AZD1222 COVID-19 vaccine. Only in-frame clones appear in the TCRdb table, and some are missing; sequencing was by immunoSEQ multiplex PCR. The sample contains 80,000 to 100,000 clones, around 86% of which appear only once. The input for sequencing was peripheral blood, taken on day 0 of AZD1222 vaccination. These receptors were taken from an adult in good health.

The V call is TRBV2, the J call TRBJ2-2; TRBD1 is a possible D gene (5 bases). V was shortened by 10 bases and J by 2 bases, with 14 bases between the two germline ends. The CDR3 is made up of 14 amino acids. The germline V gene encodes CDR1 SNHLY and CDR2 FYNNEI. The CDR3: CATNPQGNTGELFF. CDR3 nucleotide sequence: TGTGCCACCAACCCCCAGGGAAACACCGGGGAGCTGTTTTTT.

This chain uses TRBV10-3 with TRBJ1-2; TRBD1 aligns across 8 bases. Germline V gene sequence: CDR1 ENHRY, CDR2 SYGVKD. The CDR3 covers 13 residues. After removal of 4 bases from V and 8 bases from J, the junction contained 6 bases not matched to a gene. This chain's CDR3 is CAISGGQEGGYTF. In DNA form, the CDR3 reads TGTGCCATCAGTGGGGGACAGGAAGGGGGCTACACCTTC.

This clone was seen a single time. J is TRBJ1-6 and V is TRBV5-1, with TRBD1 identical over 9 bases. Trimming at V came to 4 bases and at J to 9 bases, leaving 5 bases not matched to a gene. The V gene's germline CDR1 is SGHRS and CDR2 YFSETQ. This CDR3 contains 14 residues. CDR3 region: CASSEGQGSSPLHF. In nucleotides, the CDR3 is TGCGCCAGCAGCGAGGGACAGGGCAGTTCACCCCTCCACTTT. Full variable domain (missing parts from reference TRBV5-1 and TRBJ1-6): KAGVTQTPRYLIKTRGQQVTLSCSPISGHRSVSWYQQTPGQGLQFLFEYFSETQRNKGNFPGRFSGRQFSNSRSEMNVSTLELGDSALYLCASSEGQGSSPLHFGNGTRLTVT.

With regard to this clone: Different DNA sequences within this sample yield the same CDR3. The CDR3 here is CASSVEASGSYEQYF. DNA of the CDR3: TGTGCCAGCAGCGTAGAGGCTAGCGGGTCCTACGAGCAGTACTTC. The chain combines TRBV9 with TRBJ2-7, with 8 bases lining up with TRBD2. Trimming removed 0 bases from V and 1 base from J; junction bases left unmatched: 3. In germline, CDR1 is SGDLS, CDR2 YYNGEE. The CDR3 consists of 15 residues. Using reference TRBV9 and TRBJ2-7 for the parts outside the CDR3, the full variable domain is DSGVTQTPKHLITATGQRVTLRCSPRSGDLSVYWYQQSLDQGLQFLIQYYNGEERAKGNILERFSAQQFPDLHSELNLSSLELGDSALYFCASSVEASGSYEQYFGPGTRLTVT.

This chain uses TRBV28 with TRBJ2-7; 9 positions match TRBD1. CDR1 MDHEN and CDR2 SYDVKM come from the germline V gene. V trimming: 5 bases; J trimming: 5 bases; junction bases outside the gene matches: 10. This CDR3 is 15 amino acids long. Written as DNA, the CDR3 is TGTGCCAGCAGTCCCCCCGGACAGGGGAGGGACGAGCAGTACTTC. It is translated as CASSPPGQGRDEQYF.